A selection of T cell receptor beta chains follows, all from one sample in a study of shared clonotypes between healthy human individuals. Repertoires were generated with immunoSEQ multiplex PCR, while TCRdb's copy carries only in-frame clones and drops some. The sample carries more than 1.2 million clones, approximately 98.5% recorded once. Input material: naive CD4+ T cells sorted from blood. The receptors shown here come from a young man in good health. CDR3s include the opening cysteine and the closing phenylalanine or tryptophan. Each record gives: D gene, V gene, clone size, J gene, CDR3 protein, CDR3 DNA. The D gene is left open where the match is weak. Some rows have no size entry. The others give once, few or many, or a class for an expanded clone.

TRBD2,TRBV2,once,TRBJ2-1,CASRPTSGSYNEQFF,TGTGCCAGCAGACCGACTAGCGGGAGTTACAATGAGCAGTTCTTC
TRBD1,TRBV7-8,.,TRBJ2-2,CASSFRDSPTGELFF,TGTGCCAGCAGCTTTCGGGACAGCCCCACCGGGGAGCTGTTTTTT
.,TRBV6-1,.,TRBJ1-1,CASRKNWLSDTEAFF,TGTGCCAGCAGGAAAAACTGGCTCTCAGACACTGAAGCTTTCTTT
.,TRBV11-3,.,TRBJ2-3,CASSPRGSDTQYF,TGTGCCAGCAGCCCCCGGGGCTCAGATACGCAGTATTTT
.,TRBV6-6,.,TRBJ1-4,CASSDPGRGKLFF,TGTGCCAGCAGTGACCCGGGAAGGGGAAAACTGTTTTTT
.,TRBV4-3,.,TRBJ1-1,CASSQDTGYTEAFF,TGCGCCAGCAGCCAAGATACAGGGTACACTGAAGCTTTCTTT
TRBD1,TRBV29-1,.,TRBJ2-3,CSGWQGESTDTQYF,TGCAGCGGGTGGCAGGGGGAGTCCACAGATACGCAGTATTTT
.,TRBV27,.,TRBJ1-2,CASTPGRGGYGYTF,TGTGCCAGCACCCCGGGGAGGGGAGGCTATGGCTACACCTTC
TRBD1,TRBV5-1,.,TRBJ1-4,CASSQGQGLEKLFF,TGCGCCAGCAGCCAGGGACAGGGGCTCGAAAAACTGTTTTTT
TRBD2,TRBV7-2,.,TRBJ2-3,CASSLVAGGLTDTQYF,TGTGCCAGCAGCCTTGTAGCGGGAGGGCTCACAGATACGCAGTATTTT
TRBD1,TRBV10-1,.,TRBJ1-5,CASSEHRGQPQHF,TGCGCCAGCAGTGAACACAGGGGTCAGCCCCAGCATTTT
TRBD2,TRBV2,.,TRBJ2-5,CASSEVPVGLGTYQETQYF,TGTGCCAGCAGTGAAGTGCCCGTGGGACTAGGAACCTACCAAGAGACCCAGTACTTC
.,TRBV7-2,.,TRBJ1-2,CASSFVDYGYTF,TGTGCCAGCAGCTTCGTCGACTATGGCTACACCTTC
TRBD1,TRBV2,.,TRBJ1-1,CASNHAPTRGDFEAFF,TGTGCCAGCAACCACGCCCCTACCAGGGGGGATTTTGAAGCTTTCTTT
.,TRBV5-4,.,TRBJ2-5,CASSLARDGSGTQYF,TGTGCCAGCAGCTTGGCCCGGGACGGTTCTGGGACCCAGTACTTC
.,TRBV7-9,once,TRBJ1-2,CASLGLGRYTF,TGTGCCAGCCTAGGACTGGGGCGCTACACCTTC
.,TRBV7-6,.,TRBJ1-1,CASSLVGGLILNTEAFF,TGTGCCAGCAGCTTAGTTGGGGGGCTGATATTGAACACTGAAGCTTTCTTT
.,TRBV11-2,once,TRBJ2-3,CASSFRQGVDTQYF,TGTGCCAGCAGCTTTAGGCAGGGAGTGGATACGCAGTATTTT
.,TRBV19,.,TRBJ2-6,CASIQGPGANVLTF,TGTGCCAGTATTCAGGGCCCTGGGGCCAACGTCCTGACTTTC
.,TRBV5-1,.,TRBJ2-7,CASSLNRGRPLGYEQYF,TGCGCCAGCAGCTTGAATAGGGGCCGCCCCCTGGGCTACGAGCAGTACTTC
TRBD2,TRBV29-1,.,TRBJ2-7,CSVPGLALNEQYF,TGCAGCGTACCGGGACTAGCGTTAAACGAGCAGTACTTC
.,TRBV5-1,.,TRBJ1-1,CASSSGTAGTEAFF,TGCGCCAGCAGCTCCGGGACCGCAGGGACTGAAGCTTTCTTT
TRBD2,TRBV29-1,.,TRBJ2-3,CSVEKYVRRLAGTTDTQYF,TGCAGCGTTGAAAAATACGTTCGAAGGCTAGCGGGCACCACAGATACGCAGTATTTT
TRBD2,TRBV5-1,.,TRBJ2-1,CASSSGLAEYNEQFF,TGCGCCAGCAGCTCGGGACTAGCGGAGTACAATGAGCAGTTCTTC
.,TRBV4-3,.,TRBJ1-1,CASSQGVGSEAFF,TGCGCCAGCAGCCAAGGGGTTGGCAGTGAAGCTTTCTTT
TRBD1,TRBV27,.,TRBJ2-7,CASITQGWMHEQYF,TGTGCCAGCATTACACAGGGGTGGATGCACGAGCAGTACTTC
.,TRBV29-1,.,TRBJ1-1,CSVVPNQLNTEAFF,TGCAGCGTTGTCCCCAACCAGCTGAACACTGAAGCTTTCTTT
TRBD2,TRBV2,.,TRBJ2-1,CASIREGSYNEQFF,TGTGCCAGCATACGGGAGGGGTCCTACAATGAGCAGTTCTTC
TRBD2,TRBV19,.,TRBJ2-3,CASSTPPGLAGDTDTQYF,TGTGCCAGTAGTACGCCCCCCGGACTAGCGGGAGACACAGATACGCAGTATTTT
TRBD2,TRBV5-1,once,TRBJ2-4,CASSRTPGLAGVKDIQYF,TGCGCCAGCAGCCGAACCCCGGGACTAGCGGGAGTCAAGGACATTCAGTACTTC
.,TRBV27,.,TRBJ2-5,CASSFRGETQYF,TGTGCCAGCAGTTTTAGGGGGGAGACCCAGTACTTC
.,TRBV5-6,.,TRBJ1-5,CASSLTSGPNQPQHF,TGTGCCAGCAGCTTGACTTCAGGACCAAATCAGCCCCAGCATTTT
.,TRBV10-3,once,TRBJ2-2,CAISGLMGQGSTGELFF,TGTGCCATCAGTGGTCTAATGGGTCAGGGGTCCACCGGGGAGCTGTTTTTT
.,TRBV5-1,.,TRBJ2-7,CASSSQGTGTSEQYF,TGCGCCAGCAGCTCCCAAGGGACGGGCACCTCCGAGCAGTACTTC
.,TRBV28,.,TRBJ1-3,CASSFVSRSSGNTIYF,TGTGCCAGCAGTTTTGTGTCCAGAAGCTCTGGAAACACCATATATTTT
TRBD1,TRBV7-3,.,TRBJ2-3,CASSVGTAGDTQYF,TGTGCCAGCAGCGTAGGGACAGCCGGAGATACGCAGTATTTT
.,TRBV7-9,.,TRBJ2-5,CASSLLETQYF,TGTGCCAGCAGCTTATTAGAGACCCAGTACTTC
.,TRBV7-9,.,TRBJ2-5,CASSPGAQETQYF,TGTGCCAGCAGCCCGGGAGCTCAAGAGACCCAGTACTTC
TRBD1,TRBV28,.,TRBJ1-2,CASIEQGDGGYTF,TGTGCCAGCATCGAGCAGGGGGACGGGGGCTACACCTTC
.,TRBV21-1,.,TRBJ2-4,CASRRTTGVPNIQYF,TGTGCCAGCAGAAGGACTACCGGGGTACCAAACATTCAGTACTTC
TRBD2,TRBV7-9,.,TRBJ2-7,CASSFGLAVPLDEQYF,TGTGCCAGCAGCTTCGGACTAGCGGTCCCCCTGGACGAGCAGTACTTC